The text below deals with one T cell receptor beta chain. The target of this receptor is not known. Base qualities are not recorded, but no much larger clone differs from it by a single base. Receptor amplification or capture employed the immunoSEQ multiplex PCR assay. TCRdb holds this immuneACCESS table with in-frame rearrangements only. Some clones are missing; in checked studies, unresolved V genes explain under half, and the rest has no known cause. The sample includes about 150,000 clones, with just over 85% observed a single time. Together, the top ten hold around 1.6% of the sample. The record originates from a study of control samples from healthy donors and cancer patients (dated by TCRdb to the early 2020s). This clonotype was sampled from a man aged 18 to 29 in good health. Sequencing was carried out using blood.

The CDR3 protein is CASSLVSGQGQPQHF. The bases are TGTGCCAGCAGCTTAGTCAGCGGACAGGGTCAGCCCCAGCATTTT. This receptor chain uses TRBV7-2 and TRBJ1-5, with TRBD1 identical over 8 junction bases. Its CDR3 holds 15 amino acids, cysteine through phenylalanine. CDR3 DNA only is kept here, 45 bases in frame from base 1. As encoded in the germline V gene, CDR1 is SGHTA while CDR2 is FQGNSA. Compared with germline, V lacks 1 base and J lacks 6 bases; bases without a gene match: 5.